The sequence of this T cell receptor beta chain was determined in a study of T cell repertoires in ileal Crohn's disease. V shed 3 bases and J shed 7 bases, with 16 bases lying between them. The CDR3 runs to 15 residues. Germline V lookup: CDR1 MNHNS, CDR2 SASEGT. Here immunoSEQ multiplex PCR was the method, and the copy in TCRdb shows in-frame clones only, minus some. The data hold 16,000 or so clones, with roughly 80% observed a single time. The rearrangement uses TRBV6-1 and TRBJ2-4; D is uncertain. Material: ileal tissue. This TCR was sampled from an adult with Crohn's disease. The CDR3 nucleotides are TGTGCCAGCAGTGACAGGCCAACCCCTGGTAACATTCAGTACTTC. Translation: CASSDRPTPGNIQYF.